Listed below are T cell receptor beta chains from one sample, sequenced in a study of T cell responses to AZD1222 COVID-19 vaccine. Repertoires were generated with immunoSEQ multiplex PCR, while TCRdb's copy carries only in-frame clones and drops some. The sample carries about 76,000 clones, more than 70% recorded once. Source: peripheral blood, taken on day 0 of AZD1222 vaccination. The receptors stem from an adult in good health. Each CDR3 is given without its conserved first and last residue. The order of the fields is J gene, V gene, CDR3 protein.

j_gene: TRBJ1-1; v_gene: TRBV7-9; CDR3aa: ASSLGRMNTEAF
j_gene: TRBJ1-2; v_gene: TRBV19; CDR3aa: ASRVGEGLQYGYT
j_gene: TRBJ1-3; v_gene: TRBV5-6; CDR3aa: ASSPQWQQGNTIY
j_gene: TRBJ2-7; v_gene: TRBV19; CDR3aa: ASSNRQGNYEQY
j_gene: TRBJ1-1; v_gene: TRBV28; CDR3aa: ASSVGQGYTEAF
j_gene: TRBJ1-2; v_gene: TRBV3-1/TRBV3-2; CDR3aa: ASSQAFIPGGTVGYT
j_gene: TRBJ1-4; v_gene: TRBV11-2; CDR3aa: ASSPGTGRAKLF
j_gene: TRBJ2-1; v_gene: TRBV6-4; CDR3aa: ASSVGGNSFSSYNEQF
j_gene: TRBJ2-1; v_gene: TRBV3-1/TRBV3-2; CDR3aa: ASSQDVRAQF
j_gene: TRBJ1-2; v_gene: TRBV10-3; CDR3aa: AISGDREYGYT